Presented here are 26 T cell receptor beta chains from one specimen sequenced in a study. Treg sorting used a CD4+CD25+CD127-/low gate. Via MiXCR, TCRdb re-called the 5' RACE reads, giving one row per CDR3 protein. This table has under 65,000 distinct CDR3 sequences, under 25% appearing once. Material for sequencing was tumor-infiltrating Tregs sorted from the breast tumor. The source of these receptors is a female donor with breast cancer.

This clonotype was observed a few times. The rearrangement links TRBV13 to TRBJ2-5; the D gene is possibly TRBD2 (7 bases). The CDR3 is 16 residues long. V shed 5 bases and J shed 4 bases, with 20 bases lying between them. From germline, CDR1 is PRHDT and CDR2 FYEKMQ (reference sequence). The CDR3 is CASSHGGRTGGETQYF. The CDR3 DNA is TGTGCCAGCAGCCACGGGGGGCGGACCGGTGGAGAGACCCAGTACTTC.

This clonotype has a count of ten or more. The chain is built from TRBV5-1 and TRBJ1-1, with D unresolved. This CDR3 region has 14 residues. V lost 3 bases to trimming and J lost 8 bases, with 17 bases between them. Germline V gene sequence: CDR1 SGHRS, CDR2 YFSETQ. DNA of the CDR3: TGCGCCAGCAGCTACGCAGATTACGCTCTGGAAGCTTTCTTT. It yields the protein CASSYADYALEAFF.

Remarks on this clonotype: A read error may account for a junction end that differs from germline. The gene calls are TRBV29-1 and TRBJ2-1, with a tentative D call TRBD2 (5 bases). This CDR3 comprises 11 residues. CDR1 is SQVTM, CDR2 ANQGSEA, per germline. The CDR3 nucleotides read TGCAGCGTTGAAAGTGGGTGGGAGCAGTGCTTC. Translated, it gives CSVESGWEQCF.

This clonotype has a count of ten or more. The chain employs TRBV6-2 or TRBV6-3 and TRBJ1-5; 7 nucleotides agree with TRBD1. The CDR3 covers 17 residues. Trimming cost V 6 bases and J 0 bases; bases outside gene matches: 11. Germline loops: CDR1 MNHEY, CDR2 SVGEGT. In nucleotides, the CDR3 is TGTGCCAGCAGCCACCGGGACAGCAGAGATAGCAATCAGCCCCAGCATTTT. Encoded protein: CASSHRDSRDSNQPQHF.

The chain carries TRBV20-1 and TRBJ2-7, with a tentative D call TRBD1 (6 bases). The V end lost 2 bases, the J end lost 4 bases, and 9 bases lay between the germline ends. Looked up from germline, CDR1 is DFQATT and CDR2 is SNEGSKA (reference sequence). CDR3 size: 12 residues. CDR3 DNA sequence: TGCAGTGCTAGAAACACAGGGTACGAGCAGTACTTC. This sequence encodes CSARNTGYEQYF.

In its sample, this clonotype was seen many times. V is TRBV6-5 and J is TRBJ1-2; 9 bases agree with TRBD1. This CDR3 is 14 amino acids long. Germline values: CDR1 MNHEY, CDR2 SVGAGI. The ends lost 4 bases at V and 6 bases at J; junction bases unmatched: 6. For the CDR3, the DNA is TGTGCCAGCAGTTCGCCACAGGGGGCTAATGGCTACACCTTC. Residues: CASSSPQGANGYTF.

This clonotype came up a few times. This may arise from a read error, as a much more abundant clone is one base away. The chain couples TRBV4-3 to TRBJ2-1; D unclear. The CDR3 extends over 13 amino acids. Germline values: CDR1 LGHNA, CDR2 YSLEER. CDR3 in DNA: TGCGCCAGCAGCCAAGAGCGAGCCAATGAGCAGTGCTTC. Translation: CASSQERANEQCF.

The chain's CDR3 is CASSLETSGSRLFF. The CDR3 coding sequence is TGTGCCAGCAGCTTGGAGACTAGCGGGAGTAGGCTGTTCTTC. The chain has TRBV5-5 and TRBJ2-1; the match to TRBD2 covers 12 bases. V shed 0 bases and J 15 bases; nucleotides not matched to a gene: 7. The V gene's germline CDR1 is SGHKS and CDR2 YYEKEE (reference sequence). This CDR3 has 14 amino acids.

This clonotype has at least ten counts. This rearrangement joins TRBV20-1 to TRBJ2-3, with D perhaps TRBD1 or TRBD2 (5 bases each). Germline assignment: CDR1 DFQATT and CDR2 SNEGSKA (reference sequence). The CDR3 is made up of 12 amino acids. V was clipped by 5 bases and J by 2 bases, with 8 bases between them. In nucleotides, the CDR3 is TGCAGTGCTTGGGGGTACACAGATACGCAGTATTTT. This translates into CSAWGYTDTQYF.

This clonotype was observed a handful of times. V gene TRBV2 combines with J gene TRBJ2-3; 12 bases are shared with TRBD2. CDR3 size: 13 residues. The V and J ends lost 10 bases and 8 bases, in that order; junction bases with no gene match: 7. Germline loops: CDR1 SNHLY, CDR2 FYNNEI. Written as DNA, the CDR3 is TGTGCCAACACCGGGACTAGCGGGCTTACGCAGTATTTT. It yields the protein CANTGTSGLTQYF. Variable domain in full (rest from reference TRBV2 and TRBJ2-3): EPEVTQTPSHQVTQMGQEVILRCVPISNHLYFYWYRQILGQKVEFLVSFYNNEISEKSEIFDDQFSVERPDGSNFTLKIRSTKLEDSAMYFCANTGTSGLTQYFGPGTRLTVL.

This clonotype has just a few counts. The V and J genes are TRBV6-6 and TRBJ2-1, with 7 bases matching TRBD2. Germline V gene data show CDR1 as MNHNY and CDR2 as SVGAGI (reference sequence). The CDR3 is 16 amino acids. Trimming removed 0 bases from V and 4 bases from J; junction bases left unmatched: 6. Written as DNA, the CDR3 is TGTGCCAGCAGTTACTCGGGCGGGGGAAGGTACAATGAGCAGTTCTTC. The encoded protein is CASSYSGGGRYNEQFF.

The J gene is TRBJ2-3, the V gene TRBV24-1, with TRBD2 as a possible D gene (5 bases). The CDR3 covers 13 residues. Germline assignment: CDR1 KGHDR and CDR2 SFDVKD. V shed 4 bases and J shed 6 bases, with 10 bases lying between them. CDR3 loop: CATSEEVVDTQYF. Written as DNA, the CDR3 is TGTGCCACCAGTGAGGAGGTCGTGGATACGCAGTATTTT.

Note on this clonotype: A much bigger clone sits one base away, suggesting this may be a read error. The chain has TRBV6-1 and TRBJ2-7; D remains ambiguous. The germline V and J ends were trimmed by 4 bases and 5 bases, with 9 bases remaining between them. Germline loops: CDR1 MNHNS, CDR2 SASEGT. The CDR3 is 12 residues long. CDR3 coding DNA: TGTGCCAGCAGTGCTTCCGTCCACGAGCAGTACTTC. Its translation is CASSASVHEQYF.

This clonotype came up a few times. The rearrangement uses TRBV3-1 and TRBJ1-4; no clear D gene. The CDR3 covers 17 residues. Trimming took 1 base from V and 0 from J, leaving 12 bases between them. Germline V lookup: CDR1 LGHDT, CDR2 YNNKEL (reference sequence). This chain's CDR3 is CASSQGNGLATNEKLFF. The CDR3, as DNA: TGTGCCAGCAGCCAAGGAAATGGACTTGCAACTAATGAAAAACTGTTTTTT.

This clonotype was found a few times. Its ends do not fully match the called genes, so a read error is possible. The genes are TRBV7-7 and TRBJ2-3; the D gene is possibly TRBD2 (6 bases). CDR3 length equals 15 residues. Germline CDR1 SSHAT, CDR2 FNYEAQ (reference sequence). The CDR3 sequence is CASSLGGTGTDTQYF. CDR3 nucleotide sequence: TGTGCCAGCAGCTTGGGGGGTACAGGCACAGATACACAGTATTTT.

For the CDR3, the DNA is TGTGCCATCAGTGAGACAGGGCCCGGGGGCAATCAGCCCCAGCATTTT. The encoded protein is CAISETGPGGNQPQHF. The rearrangement joins TRBV10-3 to TRBJ1-5; possibly TRBD1 for D (6 bases). The germline V gene encodes CDR1 ENHRY and CDR2 SYGVKD. With 2 bases removed from V and 2 bases from J, the gap between germline ends came to 13 bases. The CDR3 loop spans 16 amino acids.

This clonotype was counted many times. This chain joins TRBV29-1 and TRBJ1-3; D unresolved. Trimming shortened V by 4 bases and J by 4 bases, and 5 bases separated the two germline ends. The CDR3 has 11 amino acids. CDR1 is SQVTM and CDR2 is ANQGSEA in the germline V gene. In nucleotides, the CDR3 is TGCAGCGTTGTAAGGGGAAACACCATATATTTT. Translation: CSVVRGNTIYF.

V is TRBV12-3 or TRBV12-4 and J is TRBJ1-1; maybe TRBD1 (5 bases). V was cut by 5 bases and J by 10 bases, with 11 bases left in between. This CDR3 comprises 11 residues. In nucleotides, the CDR3 is TGTGCCAGCAGTCAGGGTATATTAGCTTTCTTT. Protein product: CASSQGILAFF.

The CDR3 is CATREPGVNEKLFF. The CDR3, as DNA: TGTGCCACCAGAGAACCCGGAGTGAATGAAAAACTGTTTTTT. The V gene is TRBV6-6, the J gene TRBJ1-4, with D hard to call. The CDR3 covers 14 residues. Germline CDR1 MNHNY, CDR2 SVGAGI (reference sequence). Trimming removed 10 bases at V and 5 bases at J, with 17 bases between.

Comments on this clonotype: A read error may account for a junction end that differs from germline. The chain carries TRBV28 and TRBJ2-3; D perhaps matches TRBD1 (5 bases). Germline assignment: CDR1 MDHEN and CDR2 SYDVKM. CDR3 size: 13 residues. As DNA, the CDR3 is TGTGCCAGCACGGCGAAAAGCACAGGTACGCAGTATTTT. This translates into CASTAKSTGTQYF.

This clonotype was found many times. This chain uses TRBV12-3 or TRBV12-4 with TRBJ2-2, with TRBD2 matching over 8 bases. The CDR3 length is 16 residues. V trimming: 4 bases; J trimming: 6 bases; junction bases outside the gene matches: 10. CDR3 loop: CASSYIAGPGSGELFF. The CDR3 coding sequence is TGTGCCAGCAGTTATATAGCGGGGCCTGGCTCCGGGGAGCTGTTTTTT.

A remark on this clonotype: A much bigger clone sits one base away, suggesting this may be a read error. The rearrangement uses TRBV5-1 and TRBJ1-1; no reliable D call. Germline lookup yields CDR1 SGHRS and CDR2 YFSETQ. This CDR3 contains 14 residues. V was cut by 6 bases and J by 0 bases, with 12 bases left in between. The CDR3 spells CASTPIAMNTEAFF. For the CDR3, the DNA is TGCGCCAGCACCCCGATAGCGATGAACACTGAAGCTTTCTTT.

The J gene is TRBJ1-2, the V gene TRBV20-1, with D unresolved. Trimming removed 0 bases from V and 8 bases from J, with 10 bases in between. The CDR3 spans 12 residues. Germline V gene data show CDR1 as DFQATT and CDR2 as SNEGSKA (reference sequence). CDR3 residues: CSARDPLRGYTF. The CDR3 DNA reads TGCAGTGCTAGAGACCCTTTGAGGGGCTACACCTTC.

By sample share, this clonotype is medium-sized. The CDR3 DNA is TGTGCCAGCAGAACCCAGGGAAACACTGAAGCTTTCTTT. Protein sequence: CASRTQGNTEAFF. The chain employs TRBV7-9 and TRBJ1-1; D possibly corresponds to TRBD1 (5 bases). This CDR3 comprises 13 residues. CDR1 is SEHNR and CDR2 is FQNEAQ in the germline V gene (reference sequence). V was shortened by 6 bases and J by 2 bases, with 10 bases between the two germline ends. Variable domain in full (rest from reference TRBV7-9 and TRBJ1-1): DTGVSQNPRHKITKRGQNVTFRCDPISEHNRLYWYRQTLGQGPEFLTYFQNEAQLEKSRLLSDRFSAERPKGSFSTLEIQRTEQGDSAMYLCASRTQGNTEAFFGQGTRLTVV.

This clonotype has only a few counts. J is TRBJ1-6 and V is TRBV20-1; TRBD1 might be the D (6 bases). Germline assignment: CDR1 DFQATT and CDR2 SNEGSKA (reference sequence). Trimming took off 6 bases at V and 5 bases at J, with 17 bases between the two ends. This CDR3 has 15 residues. For the CDR3, the DNA is TGCAGTGCCGGGGGCAAGTTAGGGAATAATTCACCCCTCCACTTT. This sequence encodes CSAGGKLGNNSPLHF.

Turning to this clonotype: A much larger clone differs by one base, so this may be a read error. This CDR3 is missing its conserved last phenylalanine or tryptophan, likely due to a read error. The rearrangement uses TRBV5-1 and TRBJ1-1, with D uncertain. Trimming pared 1 base from V and 0 bases from J, leaving 10 bases between. This CDR3 region has 15 residues. CDR1 SGHRS and CDR2 YFSETQ come from the germline V gene. This chain's CDR3 is CASSLNGPMNTEAFL. The CDR3 coding sequence is TGCGCCAGCAGCTTGAACGGGCCTATGAACACTGAAGCTTTCCTT.